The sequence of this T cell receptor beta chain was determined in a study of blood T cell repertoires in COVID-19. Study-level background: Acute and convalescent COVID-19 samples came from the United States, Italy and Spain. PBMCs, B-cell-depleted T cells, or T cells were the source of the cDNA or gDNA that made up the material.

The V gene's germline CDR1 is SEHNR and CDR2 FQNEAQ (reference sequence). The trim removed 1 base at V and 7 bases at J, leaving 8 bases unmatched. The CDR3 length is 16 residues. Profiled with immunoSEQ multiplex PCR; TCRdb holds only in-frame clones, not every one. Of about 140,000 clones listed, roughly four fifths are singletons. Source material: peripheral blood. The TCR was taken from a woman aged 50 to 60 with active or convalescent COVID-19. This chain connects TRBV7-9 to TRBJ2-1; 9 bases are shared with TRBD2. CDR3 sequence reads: CASSLGGASGTNEQFF. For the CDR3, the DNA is TGTGCCAGCAGCTTAGGGGGGGCTAGCGGGACTAATGAGCAGTTCTTC. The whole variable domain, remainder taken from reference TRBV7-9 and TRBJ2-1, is DTGVSQNPRHKITKRGQNVTFRCDPISEHNRLYWYRQTLGQGPEFLTYFQNEAQLEKSRLLSDRFSAERPKGSFSTLEIQRTEQGDSAMYLCASSLGGASGTNEQFFGPGTRLTVL.